The 29 T cell receptor beta chains below come from one sample, sequenced in a study of blood T cell repertoires in COVID-19. Clones were sequenced by immunoSEQ multiplex PCR, and TCRdb holds only the in-frame ones, with some missing. The top ten hold approximately 6% of the sample, which has some 270,000 clones, about 83% seen once. Material: peripheral blood. The receptors originated from a woman aged 80 or over with COVID-19, enrolled during active disease.

This clone is a singleton in its sample. The chain carries TRBV30 and TRBJ1-5; no clear D gene. V was pared by 4 bases and J by 7 bases, with 14 bases between. The CDR3 contains 13 residues. CDR1 and CDR2 (germline): GTSNPN, SVGIG (reference sequence). The CDR3 DNA reads as TGTGCCTGGAACCACATAAAACACCAGCCCCAGCATTTT. It encodes CAWNHIKHQPQHF.

The chain recombines TRBV6-5 with TRBJ2-1, with D possibly being TRBD2 (5 bases). V shed 6 bases and J shed 7 bases, with 10 bases lying between them. The CDR3 consists of 12 residues. Germline-derived CDR1 and CDR2 are MNHEY and SVGAGI. CDR3 amino acids: CASSPGENEQFF. The DNA of the CDR3 is TGTGCCAGCAGCCCCGGGGAAAATGAGCAGTTCTTC.

This clone was found once. Other DNA sequences from this sample encode an identical CDR3 as well. The chain recombines TRBV28 with TRBJ2-2, with 7 bases fitting TRBD1. CDR3 length: 14 amino acids. V lost 7 bases and J lost 14; bases outside the gene matches: 16. CDR1 and CDR2 (germline): MDHEN, SYDVKM. The CDR3 loop is CASTSYSGGWVLFF. In DNA, the CDR3 is TGTGCCAGCACCTCCTATTCAGGGGGATGGGTTCTGTTTTTT.

V is TRBV30 and J is TRBJ2-1; 9 nucleotides match TRBD2. The CDR3 has 15 amino acids. The germline V gene encodes CDR1 GTSNPN and CDR2 SVGIG (reference sequence). The trim removed 6 bases at V and 1 base at J, leaving 7 bases unmatched. The DNA of the CDR3 is TGTGCCTGCCGGCTAGCGGGGTTATCCTACAATGAGCAGTTCTTC. This translates into CACRLAGLSYNEQFF.

This clone was picked up one time. The chain joins TRBV3-1 (or the pseudogene TRBV3-2) to TRBJ2-7; D not certain. The germline V gene has CDR1 LGHDT and CDR2 YNNKEL (reference sequence). Trimming took 3 bases from V and 7 from J, leaving 7 bases between them. The CDR3 is 11 residues long. Here the CDR3 reads CASSHFLEQYF. The CDR3 nucleotides read TGTGCCAGCAGCCATTTTCTTGAGCAGTACTTC.

The rearrangement links TRBV5-1 to TRBJ1-1; TRBD1 is a possible D gene (6 bases). Between the trimmed V and J ends, which lost 3 bases and 7 bases, there was a span of 16 bases. The germline CDR1 and CDR2 sequences are SGHRS and YFSETQ. The CDR3 consists of 14 residues. CDR3 sequence (DNA): TGCGCCAGCAGCTCGGGACAAGGACCCTTTGAAGCTTTCTTT. Translated: CASSSGQGPFEAFF.

This rearrangement joins TRBV7-2 to TRBJ2-1; 9 bases line up with TRBD1. V lost 2 bases and J lost 9; bases outside the gene matches: 8. Germline V CDR1 and CDR2: SGHTA, FQGNSA. This CDR3 has 15 amino acids. The CDR3 loop is CASSLTRTGDGEQFF. The CDR3 region has the DNA TGTGCCAGCAGCTTAACCCGGACAGGGGACGGTGAGCAGTTCTTC. Full variable domain (missing parts from reference TRBV7-2 and TRBJ2-1): GAGVSQSPSNKVTEKGKDVELRCDPISGHTALYWYRQSLGQGLEFLIYFQGNSAPDKSGLPSDRFSAERTGGSVSTLTIQRTQQEDSAVYLCASSLTRTGDGEQFFGPGTRLTVL.

As for this clone: Other DNA sequences of this sample code for an identical CDR3. CDR3 residues: CASSLGGAGGSYNEQFF. The CDR3 DNA sequence: TGTGCCAGCAGCTTGGGCGGAGCGGGGGGTTCCTACAATGAGCAGTTCTTC. The rearrangement uses TRBV5-4 and TRBJ2-1; 9 positions match TRBD2. CDR1 SGHNT and CDR2 YYREEE come from the germline V gene (reference sequence). The CDR3 extends over 17 amino acids. With 0 bases clipped from V and 1 base from J, the junction kept 5 bases outside the gene matches.

The V call is TRBV10-2, the J call TRBJ2-5; 10 bases fit TRBD1. CDR1 and CDR2 from the germline V gene are WSHSY and SAAADI. The ends lost 6 bases at V and 2 bases at J; junction bases unmatched: 6. The CDR3 is made up of 15 amino acids. As DNA, the CDR3 is TGCGCCAGCAGCGACAGGGGGCTGGGTCAAGAGACCCAGTACTTC. The encoded protein is CASSDRGLGQETQYF.

V usage is TRBV23-1 and J usage is TRBJ1-1; 10 bases map to TRBD1. TRBV23-1 is an ORF, with its function uncertain. Unmatched junction bases numbered 2, after V lost 6 bases and J lost 4 bases. This CDR3 is built from 13 residues. CDR3: CASSRTGGTEAFF. CDR3 DNA sequence: TGCGCCAGCAGCAGGACAGGGGGCACTGAAGCTTTCTTT.

The chain joins TRBV30 to TRBJ1-5; D gene ambiguous. V was pared by 0 bases and J by 6 bases, with 12 bases between. The CDR3 extends over 14 amino acids. In germline, CDR1 is GTSNPN, CDR2 SVGIG (reference sequence). The CDR3 loop reads CAWSVHGEAQPQHF. As DNA, the CDR3 is TGTGCCTGGAGTGTACACGGGGAGGCTCAGCCCCAGCATTTT.

The CDR3 sequence is CASNEGTLEAFF. The CDR3 DNA follows: TGTGCCAGCAACGAAGGGACTTTGGAGGCTTTCTTT. The rearrangement links TRBV28 to TRBJ1-1; D may be TRBD1 (5 bases). Trimming pared 7 bases from V and 11 bases from J, leaving 17 bases between. The CDR3 spans 12 residues. Germline V lookup: CDR1 MDHEN, CDR2 SYDVKM.

The chain carries TRBV29-1 and TRBJ1-1; tentatively, D is TRBD1 (6 bases). This CDR3 spans 12 amino acids. V lost 6 bases, J lost 4 bases, and 12 bases lay in between. Germline V gene data show CDR1 as SQVTM and CDR2 as ANQGSEA. The DNA for the CDR3 is TGCAGCGTAAACAGGGCGGGCACTGAAGCTTTCTTT. This gives the protein CSVNRAGTEAFF.

The chain combines TRBV5-1 with TRBJ2-7; a weak D match, TRBD1 (6 bases). The V gene lost 0 bases and the J gene lost 2 bases, with 9 bases spanning the gap. Germline CDR1 is SGHRS and CDR2 is YFSETQ. CDR3 size: 14 residues. The CDR3 region is CASSLDRVTYEQYF. Here the CDR3 DNA reads TGCGCCAGCAGCTTGGACAGGGTGACCTACGAGCAGTACTTC.

CDR3 loop: CASSYSKLAGAPFGTQYF. DNA of the CDR3: TGTGCCAGCAGTTACTCGAAACTAGCGGGGGCCCCTTTTGGGACCCAGTACTTC. The chain combines TRBV6-2 or TRBV6-3 with TRBJ2-5, with 11 nucleotides matching TRBD2. Germline V gene sequence: CDR1 MNHEY, CDR2 SVGEGT. The CDR3 loop spans 18 amino acids. The trim removed 0 bases at V and 7 bases at J, leaving 13 bases unmatched.

This clone was observed once. V usage is TRBV3-1 (or the pseudogene TRBV3-2) and J usage is TRBJ2-7; TRBD2 matches at 7 bases. Germline trimming cut 3 bases from V and 0 bases from J; bases unmatched to any gene: 2. From germline, CDR1 is LGHDT and CDR2 YNNKEL (reference sequence). The CDR3 sequence is 14 residues long. The CDR3 nucleotides read TGTGCCAGCAGCCAGCGGGGGAGCTCCTACGAGCAGTACGTC. As protein: CASSQRGSSYEQYV.

The V and J genes are TRBV7-6 and TRBJ2-1; TRBD1 agrees at 7 bases. CDR3 length: 14 amino acids. Trimming took 6 bases from V and 10 from J; bases not matched to a gene: 12. Germline lookup yields CDR1 SGHVS and CDR2 FNYEAQ. The CDR3 spells CASSRTGAGSEQFF. The CDR3 DNA is TGTGCCAGCAGTCGTACAGGGGCCGGGTCGGAGCAGTTCTTC. Supplemented by reference TRBV7-6 and TRBJ2-1, the full variable domain reads GAGVSQSPRYKVTKRGQDVALRCDPISGHVSLYWYRQALGQGPEFLTYFNYEAQQDKSGLPNDRFSAERPEGSISTLTIQRTEQRDSAMYRCASSRTGAGSEQFFGPGTRLTVL.

This chain connects TRBV5-1 to TRBJ2-2; the D is unclear. This CDR3 has 13 amino acids. Trimming shortened V by 0 bases and J by 6 bases, and 6 bases separated the two germline ends. Germline values: CDR1 SGHRS, CDR2 YFSETQ. The CDR3 protein is CASSLGAAGELFF. The CDR3 DNA reads TGCGCCAGCAGCTTGGGTGCGGCCGGGGAGCTGTTTTTT.

CDR3 DNA: TGCGCCAGCATATCCGGGACTAGCACAGATACGCAGTATTTT. Its protein product is CASISGTSTDTQYF. This rearrangement joins TRBV10-1 to TRBJ2-3; possible D gene TRBD2, 6 bases. Germline CDR1 and CDR2: WNHNN and SYGVQD (reference sequence). This CDR3 contains 14 residues. V dropped 7 bases and J dropped 0 bases, with 11 bases sitting between them.

This chain links TRBV30 with TRBJ2-7; D is undetermined. This CDR3 region has 14 residues. V dropped 4 bases and J dropped 3 bases, with 16 bases sitting between them. Germline lookup yields CDR1 GTSNPN and CDR2 SVGIG (reference sequence). This CDR3 reads CAWTGQGTLYEQYF. CDR3 nucleotides: TGTGCCTGGACAGGCCAAGGTACCCTCTACGAGCAGTACTTC.

This chain uses TRBV28 with TRBJ2-1; tentative D call: TRBD1 (6 bases). V was trimmed by 7 bases and J by 2 bases, leaving 15 bases between them. The CDR3 length is 15 residues. CDR1 and CDR2 from the germline V gene are MDHEN and SYDVKM. CDR3 loop: CASIMQQGPYNEQFF. The CDR3 DNA sequence: TGTGCCAGCATCATGCAACAGGGTCCCTACAATGAGCAGTTCTTC.

The genes are TRBV18 and TRBJ1-2, with 8 positions matching TRBD1. V gave up 2 bases and J gave up 8 bases; unmatched junction bases: 7. In germline, CDR1 is KGHSH, CDR2 LQKENI. This CDR3 spans 14 amino acids. This CDR3 reads CASSPSQGAPGYTF. CDR3 DNA sequence: TGTGCCAGCTCACCATCGCAGGGGGCGCCCGGCTACACCTTC.

J is TRBJ1-1 and V is TRBV19, with 8 positions matching TRBD1. The CDR3 length is 15 residues. Trimming at V came to 5 bases and at J to 3 bases, leaving 8 bases not matched to a gene. Germline CDR1 reads LNHDA; CDR2 reads SQIVND (reference sequence). The CDR3 here is CASSSLTGEYTEAFF. Written as DNA, the CDR3 is TGTGCCAGTAGTTCCCTGACAGGGGAATACACTGAAGCTTTCTTT.

This chain's CDR3 is CATSDRQGNYGYTF. For the CDR3, the DNA is TGTGCCACCAGTGATAGACAGGGTAACTATGGCTACACCTTC. The rearrangement uses TRBV24-1 and TRBJ1-2; 7 nucleotides line up with TRBD1. The CDR3 runs to 14 residues. J lost 1 base, V lost 3 bases, and 1 base had no gene match. Germline lookup yields CDR1 KGHDR and CDR2 SFDVKD.

The V and J genes are TRBV2 and TRBJ2-2; tentatively, D is TRBD2 (6 bases). There are 16 residues in the CDR3. Germline V CDR1 and CDR2: SNHLY, FYNNEI. Between the trimmed V and J ends, which lost 4 bases and 4 bases, there was a span of 16 bases. The CDR3 nucleotides are TGTGCCAGCAGTGGGGGAGCGGAGGGATTCACCGGGGAGCTGTTTTTT. Protein sequence: CASSGGAEGFTGELFF. The whole variable domain, filled in from reference TRBV2 and TRBJ2-2, reads EPEVTQTPSHQVTQMGQEVILRCVPISNHLYFYWYRQILGQKVEFLVSFYNNEISEKSEIFDDQFSVERPDGSNFTLKIRSTKLEDSAMYFCASSGGAEGFTGELFFGEGSRLTVL.

In DNA form, the CDR3 reads TGTGCCAGCAGTCAGACGGACAGTTCCTCCAAGGATACGCAGTATTTT. Translation gives CASSQTDSSSKDTQYF. The chain carries TRBV6-6 and TRBJ2-3; maybe TRBD1 (6 bases). CDR1 and CDR2 (germline): MNHNY, SVGAGI (reference sequence). Trimming took 5 bases from V and 6 from J, leaving 21 bases between them. The CDR3 length is 16 residues.

J is TRBJ1-4 and V is TRBV10-1; unclear D gene. The CDR3 length is 11 residues. CDR1 and CDR2 from the germline V gene are WNHNN and SYGVQD (reference sequence). V gave up 4 bases and J gave up 7 bases, with 4 bases separating them. This chain's CDR3 is CASSALEKLFF. CDR3 in DNA: TGCGCCAGCAGTGCTCTTGAAAAACTGTTTTTT.

This chain joins TRBV7-2 and TRBJ2-2; 8 nucleotides line up with TRBD1. Germline CDR1 reads SGHTA; CDR2 reads FQGNSA. The CDR3 loop spans 14 amino acids. Trimming at V came to 6 bases and at J to 7 bases, leaving 7 bases not matched to a gene. In DNA, the CDR3 is TGTGCCAGCAGTCGCGGACAGGGATTCGGGGAGCTGTTTTTT. This translates into CASSRGQGFGELFF.

This chain uses TRBV9 with TRBJ1-4, with D tentatively TRBD1 (6 bases). Germline-derived CDR1 and CDR2 are SGDLS and YYNGEE. The V end was cut by 5 bases, the J end by 8 bases, with 13 bases between. The CDR3 totals 13 residues. CDR3 region: CASSSRGGEKLFF. The CDR3 DNA is TGTGCCAGCAGTTCCCGGGGGGGCGAAAAACTGTTTTTT. The full variable domain, in which reference TRBV9 and TRBJ1-4 provide the parts outside the CDR3, is DSGVTQTPKHLITATGQRVTLRCSPRSGDLSVYWYQQSLDQGLQFLIQYYNGEERAKGNILERFSAQQFPDLHSELNLSSLELGDSALYFCASSSRGGEKLFFGSGTQLSVL.